The rows below give T cell receptor beta chains drawn from one sample of a study of OX40 agonist ivuxolimab in advanced cancers. Profiled with immunoSEQ multiplex PCR; TCRdb holds only in-frame clones, not every one. The sample has 87,000 or so clones; approximately 85% are singletons. The source was CD4+ or CD8+ T cells sorted from blood, collected in a trial of the OX40 agonist ivuxolimab. Receptor source: an adult with an advanced solid tumor such as melanoma, head and neck, liver or kidney cancer. Each CDR3 is given with its conserved first and last residue. Fields, in order: clone size, V gene, J gene, D gene, CDR3 DNA, CDR3 protein. D genes are given only for firm matches. Only some rows state a clone size, as once, few, many or a class for expanded clones.

size: -; V: TRBV27; J: TRBJ2-5; D: -; DNA: TGTGCCAGCAGTTTATGGGGGGACGGCGAAGAGACCCAGTACTTC; CDR3: CASSLWGDGEETQYF
size: -; V: TRBV12-5; J: TRBJ2-7; D: -; DNA: TGTGCTAGTGGGCCCCCCACTGAGTACGAGCAGTACTTC; CDR3: CASGPPTEYEQYF
size: -; V: TRBV27; J: TRBJ2-5; D: -; DNA: TGTGCCAGCATGACAGAGGGGGAGACCCAGTACTTC; CDR3: CASMTEGETQYF
size: -; V: TRBV10-3; J: TRBJ1-4; D: -; DNA: TGTGCCATCAGTGAGTCGGGGGAAGTAAAACTGTTTTTT; CDR3: CAISESGEVKLFF
size: few; V: TRBV2; J: TRBJ2-7; D: TRBD2; DNA: TGTGCCGGATGGACTAGCGCTTACGAGCAGTACTTC; CDR3: CAGWTSAYEQYF
size: -; V: TRBV5-1; J: TRBJ2-3; D: -; DNA: TGCGCCAGCAGCCCCCTGGTTGTCGGGAGCACAGATACGCAGTATTTT; CDR3: CASSPLVVGSTDTQYF
size: -; V: TRBV9; J: TRBJ2-2; D: -; DNA: TGTGCCAGCAGCGAGCCCCGAGGGGGGCCTGACACCGGGGAGCTGTTTTTT; CDR3: CASSEPRGGPDTGELFF
size: once; V: TRBV5-4; J: TRBJ2-3; D: -; DNA: TGTGCCAGCAGCTCTCAATGGCGCACAGATACGCAGTATTTT; CDR3: CASSSQWRTDTQYF
size: -; V: TRBV5-1; J: TRBJ2-1; D: -; DNA: TGCGCCAGCAGGCGAGACTGGGCCCCGGACAATGAGCAGTTCTTC; CDR3: CASRRDWAPDNEQFF
size: -; V: TRBV11-3; J: TRBJ2-2; D: TRBD2; DNA: TGTGCCAGCAGCCTTAGAGGGAGTTTTAGCGGGAGGAACACCGGGGAGCTGTTTTTT; CDR3: CASSLRGSFSGRNTGELFF
size: -; V: TRBV9; J: TRBJ2-1; D: TRBD2; DNA: TGTGCCAGCAGCGTAACAGCGGGAGGGATCTACAATGAGCAGTTCTTC; CDR3: CASSVTAGGIYNEQFF
size: -; V: TRBV7-2; J: TRBJ2-7; D: TRBD2; DNA: TGTGCCAGCAGCCCTCCTGGCGGGGGGGCCTCCTACGAGCAGTACTTC; CDR3: CASSPPGGGASYEQYF
size: -; V: TRBV9; J: TRBJ2-1; D: -; DNA: TGTGCCAGCAGACCAGAGGGGGGGGCGCGGAATGAGCAGTTCTTC; CDR3: CASRPEGGARNEQFF
size: once; V: TRBV28; J: TRBJ2-1; D: -; DNA: TGTGCCAGCAGTTTACCCCCACGGAGTTACAATGAGCAGTTCTTC; CDR3: CASSLPPRSYNEQFF
size: -; V: TRBV6-6; J: TRBJ2-6; D: -; DNA: TGTGCCAGCATAACGATAAGCTCTGGGGCCAACGTCCTGACTTTC; CDR3: CASITISSGANVLTF
size: -; V: TRBV7-3; J: TRBJ2-3; D: -; DNA: TGTGCCAGCAGCCTCTGGGGCACAGATACGCAGTATTTT; CDR3: CASSLWGTDTQYF
size: -; V: TRBV6-5; J: TRBJ1-5; D: -; DNA: TGTGCCCCGAGGGTCCTTTTGCGCAATCAGCCCCAGCATTTT; CDR3: CAPRVLLRNQPQHF
size: few; V: TRBV19; J: TRBJ1-2; D: -; DNA: TGTGCCAGTAGACAGTTCTCTGGCTACACCTTC; CDR3: CASRQFSGYTF
size: -; V: TRBV7-6; J: TRBJ2-5; D: TRBD1; DNA: TGTGCCAGCGGTGGCAGGGGGAAAGGGGAGACCCAGTACTTC; CDR3: CASGGRGKGETQYF
size: -; V: TRBV7-9; J: TRBJ2-3; D: -; DNA: TGTGCCAGCAGCTCCTCCGGGACATTCACAGATACGCAGTATTTT; CDR3: CASSSSGTFTDTQYF
size: -; V: TRBV28; J: TRBJ2-7; D: -; DNA: TGTGCCAGCAGTTTAGTCGGGGTGAGCTCCTACGAGCAGTACTTC; CDR3: CASSLVGVSSYEQYF
size: -; V: TRBV7-9; J: TRBJ1-2; D: -; DNA: TGTGCCAGCAATCGAGGGAATCCTAACTATGGCTACACCTTC; CDR3: CASNRGNPNYGYTF
size: once; V: TRBV7-9; J: TRBJ2-1; D: -; DNA: TGTGCCAGCAGCCCGGACTCAAACTACAATGAGCAGTTCTTC; CDR3: CASSPDSNYNEQFF
size: -; V: TRBV2; J: TRBJ2-6; D: -; DNA: TGTGCCAGCAGTGATCCCCCTCTGGATCAAGCCGTATATCCTGGGGCCAACGTCCTGACTTTC; CDR3: CASSDPPLDQAVYPGANVLTF
size: -; V: TRBV5-1; J: TRBJ2-2; D: -; DNA: TGCGCCAGCAGCTTGGGCAGCTACACCGGGGAGCTGTTTTTT; CDR3: CASSLGSYTGELFF
size: -; V: TRBV7-9; J: TRBJ2-1; D: TRBD2; DNA: TGTGCCAGCAGCTTGGCACTAGCGGGAGAAAATGAGCAGTTCTTC; CDR3: CASSLALAGENEQFF
size: -; V: TRBV2; J: TRBJ1-2; D: -; DNA: TGTGCCAGCATTAACAACAGGGCCAGCGGCTATGGCTACACCTTC; CDR3: CASINNRASGYGYTF
size: -; V: TRBV4-1; J: TRBJ2-5; D: -; DNA: TGCGCCAGCAGCCCTCTTACCCTGAGGGAGACCCAGTACTTC; CDR3: CASSPLTLRETQYF
size: -; V: TRBV2; J: TRBJ2-1; D: TRBD2; DNA: TGTGCCAGCAGGGTAGCGGGAGGAAACTACAATGAGCAGTTCTTC; CDR3: CASRVAGGNYNEQFF
size: -; V: TRBV27; J: TRBJ2-1; D: TRBD2; DNA: TGTGCCAGCAGTTTACTAGCGGGAGGGTACAATGAGCAGTTCTTC; CDR3: CASSLLAGGYNEQFF
size: -; V: TRBV16; J: TRBJ2-1; D: -; DNA: TGTGCCAGCAGCCAATCGGCCCTCGGTGAGCAGTTCTTC; CDR3: CASSQSALGEQFF
size: few; V: TRBV2; J: TRBJ2-6; D: -; DNA: TGTGCCAGCAGTGAACAGGGAACTTTCCCCGGGGCCAACGTCCTGACTTTC; CDR3: CASSEQGTFPGANVLTF
size: few; V: TRBV19; J: TRBJ2-5; D: TRBD2; DNA: TGTGCCAGTAGTATAGGGCCTAGCGGGAGTAGAGAGACCCAGTACTTC; CDR3: CASSIGPSGSRETQYF
size: -; V: TRBV9; J: TRBJ2-5; D: -; DNA: TGTGCCAGCAGCGTAGGGGCTAGGGAGAGGCAAGAGACCCAGTACTTC; CDR3: CASSVGARERQETQYF
size: -; V: TRBV7-3; J: TRBJ2-2; D: -; DNA: TGTGCCAGCAGCTTAGATGGCGGGCGTAGCACCGGGGAGCTGTTTTTT; CDR3: CASSLDGGRSTGELFF
size: -; V: TRBV18; J: TRBJ2-6; D: -; DNA: TGTGCCAGCTCACCTTCGGGGGACGGGACCTCTGGGGCCAACGTCCTGACTTTC; CDR3: CASSPSGDGTSGANVLTF
size: -; V: TRBV15; J: TRBJ2-1; D: TRBD2; DNA: TGTGCCACCAGCAGAGTATCCGGGGGGAACGATGAGCAGTTCTTC; CDR3: CATSRVSGGNDEQFF
size: few; V: TRBV2; J: TRBJ2-3; D: -; DNA: TGTGCCAGCAGGCCGGGACAGGGCAATAGCGGGAGTGGCACAGATACGCAGTATTTT; CDR3: CASRPGQGNSGSGTDTQYF
size: -; V: TRBV7-9; J: TRBJ1-2; D: TRBD1; DNA: TGTGCCAGCAGCCGGGGACAGGACTATGGCTACACCTTC; CDR3: CASSRGQDYGYTF
size: -; V: TRBV27; J: TRBJ2-3; D: -; DNA: TGTGCCAGCAGTTTTTCCCACACAGATACGCAGTATTTT; CDR3: CASSFSHTDTQYF
size: -; V: TRBV30; J: TRBJ1-6; D: -; DNA: TGTGCCTGGAGTTACGGGGTACTTAATTCACCCCTCCACTTT; CDR3: CAWSYGVLNSPLHF
size: -; V: TRBV30; J: TRBJ2-7; D: -; DNA: TGTGCCTGGAGTGTACAGGACTACGAGCAGTACTTC; CDR3: CAWSVQDYEQYF
size: -; V: TRBV5-1; J: TRBJ2-3; D: TRBD1; DNA: TGCGCCAGCAGCTGGGGACAGGGGACAGATACGCAGTATTTT; CDR3: CASSWGQGTDTQYF
size: -; V: TRBV5-6; J: TRBJ1-4; D: -; DNA: TGTGCCAGCAGCTGGGGACAAAGCAATGAAAAACTGTTTTTT; CDR3: CASSWGQSNEKLFF
size: -; V: TRBV4-1; J: TRBJ2-5; D: -; DNA: TGCGCCAGCAGCCAGACCCATACAGTCCAAGAGACCCAGTACTTC; CDR3: CASSQTHTVQETQYF